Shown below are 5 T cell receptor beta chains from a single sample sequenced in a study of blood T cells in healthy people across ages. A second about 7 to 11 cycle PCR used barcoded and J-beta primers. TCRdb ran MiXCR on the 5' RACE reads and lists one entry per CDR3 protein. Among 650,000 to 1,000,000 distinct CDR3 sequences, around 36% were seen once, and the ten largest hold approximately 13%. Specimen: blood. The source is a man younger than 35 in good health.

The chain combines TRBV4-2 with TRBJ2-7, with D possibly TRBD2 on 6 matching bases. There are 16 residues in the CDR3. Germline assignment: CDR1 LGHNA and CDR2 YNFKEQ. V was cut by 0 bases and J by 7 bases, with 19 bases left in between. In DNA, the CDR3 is TGTGCCAGCAGCCAAGAGTGGGGAGGTGTTAAGGAGGAGCAGTACTTC. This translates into CASSQEWGGVKEEQYF.

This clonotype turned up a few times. CDR3 nucleotide sequence: TGCGCCAGCGGAGGGACAGGGGGAACCGGGGAGCTGTTTTTT. Protein sequence: CASGGTGGTGELFF. This chain links TRBV5-1 with TRBJ2-2, with 11 nucleotides matching TRBD1. J lost 5 bases, V lost 7 bases, and 4 bases had no gene match. This CDR3 is built from 14 residues. Germline V lookup: CDR1 SGHRS, CDR2 YFSETQ.

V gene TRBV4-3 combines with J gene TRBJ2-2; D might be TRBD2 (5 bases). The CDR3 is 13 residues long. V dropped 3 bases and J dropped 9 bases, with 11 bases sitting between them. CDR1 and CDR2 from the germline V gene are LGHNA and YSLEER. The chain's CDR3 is CASSHPRRRELFF. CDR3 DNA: TGCGCCAGCAGCCACCCCCGGAGGAGGGAGCTGTTTTTT.

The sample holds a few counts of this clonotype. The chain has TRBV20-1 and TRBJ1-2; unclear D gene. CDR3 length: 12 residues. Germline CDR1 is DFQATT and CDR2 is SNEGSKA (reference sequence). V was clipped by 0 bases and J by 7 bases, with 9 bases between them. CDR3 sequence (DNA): TGCAGTGCTAGAGAGACTGTCGGTGGCTACACCTTC. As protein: CSARETVGGYTF.

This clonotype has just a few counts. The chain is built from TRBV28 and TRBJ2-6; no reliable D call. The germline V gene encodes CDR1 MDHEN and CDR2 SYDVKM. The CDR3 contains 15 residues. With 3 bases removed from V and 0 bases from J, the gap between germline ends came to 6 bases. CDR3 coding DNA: TGTGCCAGCAGTTTGCTACTCTCTGGGGCCAACGTCCTGACTTTC. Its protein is CASSLLLSGANVLTF.